The next 5 T cell receptor beta chains were all read from a single sample in a study of cytomegalovirus exposure and HLA in healthy donors (dated by TCRdb to between 2016 and 2019). Receptors were amplified or captured by the immunoSEQ multiplex PCR assay. The multiplex PCR relied on a mix of 60 forward primers for TCR Vbeta segments and 13 reverse primers for TCR Jbeta segments. As stored in TCRdb, this immuneACCESS dataset retains in-frame rearrangements with V and J assigned. A fraction of the clones does not appear; measured against another copy, unresolved V genes explain less than half of the discrepancy, and the remainder lacks a known reason. Across this sample there are fewer than 150,000 clones, with 82% seen only once. The ten largest account for approximately 2.3% of the sample. Sequencing input: PBMCs. Source of these receptors: a male donor in good health and CMV-seronegative.

This clone is a singleton in its sample. The V and J genes are TRBV5-6 and TRBJ2-7, with D possibly being TRBD1 (5 bases). Trimming stripped 1 base from V and 13 bases from J, with 18 bases between. This CDR3 is built from 13 residues. Germline lookup yields CDR1 SGHDT and CDR2 YYEEEE. The CDR3 here is CASSLIRQGSDYF. The CDR3 nucleotides are TGTGCCAGCAGCTTGATCAGGCAGGGATCGGACTACTTC.

The V and J genes are TRBV27 and TRBJ2-3, with 7 bases aligning to TRBD2. The germline CDR1 and CDR2 sequences are MNHEY and SMNVEV (reference sequence). The CDR3 extends over 15 amino acids. The junction had 6 bases not matched to a gene; V was cut back by 2 bases and J by 4 bases. The CDR3 here is CASSLTRTSSDTQYF. The CDR3 coding sequence is TGTGCCAGCAGTTTAACCAGGACTAGTTCAGATACGCAGTATTTT.

This chain links TRBV13 with TRBJ1-2; the match to TRBD1 covers 8 bases. Trimming removed 8 bases from V and 5 bases from J; junction bases left unmatched: 10. CDR3 length equals 14 residues. Germline V gives CDR1 PRHDT, CDR2 FYEKMQ (reference sequence). The CDR3 here is CASWARGLFYGYTF. DNA for the CDR3: TGTGCCAGCTGGGCCAGGGGGCTGTTTTATGGCTACACCTTC.

This clone appeared a few times. V gene TRBV30 combines with J gene TRBJ2-7; 8 bases agree with TRBD1. Trimming cost V 5 bases and J 10 bases; bases outside gene matches: 13. The CDR3 runs 13 residues. Germline V lookup: CDR1 GTSNPN, CDR2 SVGIG (reference sequence). The CDR3, as DNA: TGTGCCTGGTCGGGACAGGACCTATTCGATCAGTACTTC. Translated, it gives CAWSGQDLFDQYF. The whole variable domain, filled in from reference TRBV30 and TRBJ2-7, reads SQTIHQWPATLVQPVGSPLSLECTVEGTSNPNLYWYRQAAGRGLQLLFYSVGIGQISSEVPQNLSASRPQDRQFILSSKKLLLSDSGFYLCAWSGQDLFDQYFGPGTRLTVT.

The V call is TRBV7-2, the J call TRBJ2-7, with 9 bases identical to TRBD2. V was pared by 3 bases and J by 7 bases, with 7 bases of the junction left unmatched. CDR1 is SGHTA and CDR2 is FQGNSA in the germline V gene. CDR3 size: 14 residues. The CDR3, as DNA: TGTGCCAGCAGCTTGCTAGCGGGGAAGTGGGAGCAGTACTTC. The encoded protein is CASSLLAGKWEQYF.